This TCR beta chain was profiled in a study of shared clonotypes between healthy human individuals (dated by TCRdb to between 2020 and 2021). Background for the entire study: The cohort included a few men and a couple of women between 18 and 49 years of age. To estimate repertoire size and how much clonotypes are shared between individuals, the study performed deep sequencing of blood TCR repertoires from a few healthy adults. To increase sequencing depth and limit assay-specific biases, TCR repertoire library preparation and sequencing were carried out by different laboratories using diverse techniques. For each donor, CD4 naive and CD4 memory were each run on three plates, CD8 naive on two plates, and CD8 memory on one plate. Per donor, leukapheresis produced somewhere between about 0.94 and 9.5 billion PBMCs. Points the paper makes about the study in general: Clonotypes shared by all four sorted-subset donors showed higher generation probabilities than non-shared clonotypes. Rarefaction of sorted-subset datasets indicated incomplete sequencing despite the large sequencing depth. Based on pairwise subsampling, the degree of clonotype sharing among donors was expected to be affected by sequencing depth. When a few donors were compared, the shared fraction of clonotypes was about 5% for naive CD4, 3.5% to 4% for naive CD8, roughly 2.5% for memory CD4, and 0.35% to 0.4% for memory CD8. Sampling was restricted to blood, and TCR repertoires in tissues likely differ from the TCR repertoires found in blood. The genetic and exposure-history diversity represented was limited by the small number of donors. Naive subsets generally had larger estimated clonotype richness than memory subsets did.

For the CD8 naive samples, CD45RO-negative cells were positively selected for CCR7, yielding a CD45RA+CCR7+ population from which TemRA cells were excluded. Donors were healthy HIV-negative adults with no recently reported acute infections or vaccinations. Every donor was a Caucasian adult residing in Nashville, Tennessee, USA. After blood collection by leukapheresis, PBMCs were isolated using Ficoll-Histopaque density gradient centrifugation and then cryopreserved in the vapor phase of liquid nitrogen. Analytical flow cytometry was used to check the purity and quantity of each magnetically sorted T cell population. Genomic DNA was isolated from each sorted fraction and quantified by UV absorbance on a Nanodrop 2000c. Using the deep immunoSEQ assay, TCR CDR3 regions were amplified from genomic DNA by multiplex PCR. Genomic DNA extracted from each cell subset was distributed evenly over all wells of several immunoSEQ 96-well plates, and each plate served as one replicate. For sorted subsets, around 200 ng genomic DNA, equal to tens of thousands of T cell genomes, was loaded into each replicate PCR. The purified libraries were quantified using a Qubit 3.0 fluorometer, sized with a Bioanalyzer 2100, and then quantified again using the KAPA Library Quantification kit. A separate single-read 150-cycle Illumina NextSeq 550 flow cell was used to sequence each immunoSEQ 96-well plate. Concerning the study's data processing: The immunoSEQ output contained only junctional sequences without quality scores, so filtering could not match that applied to full-length reads. Sequences were annotated with PyIR, a Python wrapper for IgBLAST v1.9, and V/J genes and CDR3 were assigned using IMGT germline references. Reads were removed for weak V/J assignments (E-value above 1e-6), missing CDR3, stop codons, out-of-frame junctions, or ambiguous translated residues. V3J clonotypes were defined as sequences sharing an identical inferred V gene, J gene, and CDR3 amino acid sequence. Percentage overlap between repertoires was calculated by dividing the number of shared unique clonotypes by the size of the smaller repertoire. RTK rarefaction, the Chao1 estimator, and Recon v2.1 estimates of unobserved clonotypes were used to assess repertoire richness. Generation probabilities were computed with OLGA for all TCRbeta clonotypes obtained by the gDNA method from several donors. Held by TCRdb, this immuneACCESS table contains in-frame sequences only and omits some clones. Under half of the omission traces to an unresolved V gene where checked; the cause of the rest is unknown. That table gives V, J and clone size, and the DNA gave D and trimming. The sample profile shows approximately 2,200,000 clones; about 92% of them were found once. The ten most abundant clones make up about 1.5% of the sample.

On this clone: Its antigen remains undetermined. The input lacks base qualities; no much larger clone sits a single base away. This specimen includes other DNA sequences encoding the same CDR3.

V sheds 4 bases and J sheds 0 bases, leaving 10 bases between their ends. The CDR3 has 15 amino acids, counting the end cysteine and phenylalanine. Solely the CDR3 DNA is kept, with 45 bases framed from the first base. CDR1 and CDR2, per the germline V gene, are SGHTA and FQGTGA. The sequencing input was naive CD8+ T cells from PBMCs. What the cell subset or site label conveys for this sample: CD45RA+CCR7+. This clonotype was sampled from a man in his late teens or twenties in good health. Some clones in this sample may be carry-over from other donors' samples. The chain is assembled from TRBV7-3 and TRBJ2-1; the best D guess is TRBD1, with 6 bases matching. The bases are TGTGCCAGCAGCTCTACAGGGAGCTCCTACAATGAGCAGTTCTTC. The translation is CASSSTGSSYNEQFF.